The TCR beta chain described here comes from a study of cytotoxic CD8 clonotypes in ibrutinib-treated CLL. At the level of the study: Response sampling occurred after a median 12 months of treatment (range 6 to 36).

This clone was seen only once. Its antigen is not known. Broader study findings: Samples from sustained-remission and progressing patients were taken at different times.

TCRdb's copy holds only in-frame clones and misses some; the assay was immunoSEQ multiplex PCR. The sample lists about 200,000 clones; 55% to 85% were seen once. Germline assignment: CDR1 LNHDA and CDR2 SQIVND (reference sequence). After removal of 4 bases from V and 1 base from J, the junction contained 3 bases not matched to a gene. The CDR3 is made up of 15 amino acids. The receptor's source is a human donor with chronic lymphocytic leukemia. The sample here was PBMCs, taken after 24 months of ibrutinib treatment. The chain joins TRBV19 to TRBJ2-1; TRBD1 aligns across 8 bases. The CDR3: CASSKDRESYNEQFF. The CDR3 DNA reads as TGTGCCAGTAGTAAGGACAGGGAGTCCTACAATGAGCAGTTCTTC.